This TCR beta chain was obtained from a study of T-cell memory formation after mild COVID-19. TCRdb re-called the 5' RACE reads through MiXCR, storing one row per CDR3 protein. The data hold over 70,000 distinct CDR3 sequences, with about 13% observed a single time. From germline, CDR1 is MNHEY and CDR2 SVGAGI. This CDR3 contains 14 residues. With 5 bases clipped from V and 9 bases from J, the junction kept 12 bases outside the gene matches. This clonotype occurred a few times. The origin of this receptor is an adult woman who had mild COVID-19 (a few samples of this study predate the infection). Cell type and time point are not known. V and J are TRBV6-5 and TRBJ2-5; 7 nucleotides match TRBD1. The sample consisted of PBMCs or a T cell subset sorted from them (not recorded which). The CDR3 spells CASSQDRPADSQYF. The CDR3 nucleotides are TGTGCCAGCAGTCAGGACAGGCCGGCCGATTCCCAGTACTTC.